These 20 T cell receptor beta chains originate from one sample sequenced in a study of Ad26.COV2.S vaccination and SARS-CoV-2 variants. Only in-frame clones appear in the TCRdb table, and some are missing; sequencing was by immunoSEQ multiplex PCR. In the table there are about 680,000 clones, around 92% of which are singletons. The treatment is: around 19 received Ad26.COV2.S at low or high dose, single or two shots; about 5 received placebo; per-sample allocation not given. The study sampled participants on day 63 after the first vaccine or placebo injection. Source: peripheral blood, taken in a trial of Ad26.COV2.S vaccine versus placebo. All receptors derive from a person aged 18-65 years who received the Ad26.COV2.S COVID-19 vaccine or a placebo.

This chain links TRBV5-1 with TRBJ2-3; D possibly uses TRBD1 or TRBD2 (7 bases each). CDR3 size: 15 residues. The V end was cut by 4 bases, the J end by 1 base, with 13 bases between. Germline V CDR1 and CDR2: SGHRS, YFSETQ. The CDR3 DNA follows: TGCGCCAGCAGCCAGGGGGGGTCCGGCACAGATACGCAGTATTTT. Translating it yields CASSQGGSGTDTQYF.

The chain recombines TRBV3-1 (or the pseudogene TRBV3-2) with TRBJ1-6; weak D call: TRBD1 (6 bases). The V and J ends lost 1 base and 1 base respectively, with 14 bases between them. The CDR3 extends over 18 amino acids. Germline V gives CDR1 LGHDT, CDR2 YNNKEL (reference sequence). CDR3 residues: CASSQGYRVDSYNSPLHF. DNA for the CDR3: TGTGCCAGCAGCCAAGGGTACAGGGTAGATTCCTATAATTCACCCCTCCACTTT.

This clone was detected only a few times. The chain recombines TRBV18 with TRBJ2-7; 8 bases match TRBD2. The CDR3 sequence is 15 residues long. Germline CDR1 is KGHSH and CDR2 is LQKENI. Trimming took 6 bases from V and 8 from J; bases not matched to a gene: 15. The CDR3: CASSRGPGGSGQQYF. The CDR3 DNA follows: TGTGCCAGCTCCCGGGGTCCGGGAGGGTCGGGGCAGCAGTACTTC.

The genes are TRBV27 and TRBJ2-7; 10 positions agree with TRBD1. The CDR3 consists of 15 residues. The V and J ends lost 6 bases and 3 bases, in that order; junction bases with no gene match: 8. Germline values: CDR1 MNHEY, CDR2 SMNVEV (reference sequence). The CDR3, as DNA: TGTGCCAGCAGCCGAACCGGGACAGGGGTCTACGAGCAGTACTTC. This encodes CASSRTGTGVYEQYF.

The chain combines TRBV12-5 with TRBJ2-5; 16 bases map to TRBD2. V gave up 6 bases and J gave up 4 bases; unmatched junction bases: 11. Germline V CDR1 and CDR2: LGHNT, FRNRAP. This CDR3 is 18 amino acids long. The DNA of the CDR3 is TGTGCTAGTGGCTGCCGGGGACTAGCGGGAGGGCCCGGAGAGACCCAGTACTTC. It is translated as CASGCRGLAGGPGETQYF.

The V gene is TRBV12-3 or TRBV12-4, the J gene TRBJ1-1; D is unclear. The V end lost 0 bases, the J end lost 6 bases, and 5 bases lay between the germline ends. The CDR3 contains 12 residues. The CDR3 loop is CASSLARAEAFF. In DNA, the CDR3 is TGTGCCAGCAGTTTAGCTCGAGCTGAAGCTTTCTTT.

The rearrangement uses TRBV14 and TRBJ1-3; perhaps TRBD1 as D (5 bases). Germline values: CDR1 SGHDN, CDR2 FVKESK. The CDR3 covers 13 residues. V gave up 4 bases and J gave up 4 bases, with 8 bases separating them. The CDR3 loop is CASSPGVGNTIYF. The CDR3 coding sequence is TGTGCCAGCAGCCCGGGGGTAGGAAACACCATATATTTT.

The V call is TRBV29-1, the J call TRBJ2-7; D unclear. Germline V CDR1 and CDR2: SQVTM, ANQGSEA. The CDR3 totals 11 residues. Trimming stripped 6 bases from V and 5 bases from J, with 11 bases between. CDR3: CSVSTVDEQYF. CDR3 DNA: TGCAGCGTCTCAACAGTAGACGAGCAGTACTTC.

The rearrangement joins TRBV5-6 to TRBJ1-5; D not certain. The germline CDR1 and CDR2 sequences are SGHDT and YYEEEE. V lost 6 bases and J 7 bases, leaving 17 bases between the germline ends. The CDR3 has 14 residues. The CDR3 sequence: CASTFSGTNQPQHF. The CDR3 DNA follows: TGTGCCAGCACCTTTTCGGGTACGAACCAGCCCCAGCATTTT.

This clone has more than one count but fewer than ten. A read error may account for a junction end that differs from germline. The rearrangement joins TRBV2 to TRBJ1-5; 8 nucleotides match TRBD1. CDR3 length equals 14 residues. Germline V gives CDR1 SNHLY, CDR2 FYNNEI. The CDR3: CASREEAGGQPQHF. CDR3 nucleotides: TGTGCCAGCAGGGAAGAAGCAGGGGGCCAGCCCCAGCATTTT.

This chain uses TRBV5-4 with TRBJ1-6; TRBD1 agrees at 8 bases. V shed 4 bases and J 7 bases; nucleotides not matched to a gene: 7. CDR3 size: 15 residues. Germline V gene sequence: CDR1 SGHNT, CDR2 YYREEE (reference sequence). In DNA, the CDR3 is TGTGCCAGCAGCCCGCGGACAGGGAAGAATTCACCCCTCCACTTT. Translating it yields CASSPRTGKNSPLHF.

The gene calls are TRBV3-1 (or the pseudogene TRBV3-2) and TRBJ2-7; 14 bases are shared with TRBD2. Per germline, CDR1 LGHDT and CDR2 YNNKEL (reference sequence). With V trimmed by 3 bases and J by 7 bases, 5 bases remained unmatched. The CDR3 consists of 15 residues. In DNA, the CDR3 is TGTGCCAGCAGCCAGGGGACTAGCGGGAGAGGTGAGCAGTACTTC. This encodes CASSQGTSGRGEQYF.

In regard to this clone: Different DNA sequences within this sample yield the same CDR3. This chain connects TRBV30 to TRBJ2-7; D is possibly TRBD1 (6 bases). Germline V gene lookup returns CDR1 GTSNPN and CDR2 SVGIG (reference sequence). The CDR3 sequence is 11 residues long. The V and J ends lost 5 bases and 3 bases respectively, with 8 bases between them. This CDR3 is CAWGTNYEQYF. For the CDR3, the DNA is TGTGCCTGGGGGACAAACTACGAGCAGTACTTC.

J is TRBJ2-2 and V is TRBV20-1; weak D call: TRBD1 (6 bases). The CDR3 covers 15 residues. The germline V and J ends were trimmed by 3 bases and 1 base, with 12 bases remaining between them. Per germline, CDR1 DFQATT and CDR2 SNEGSKA (reference sequence). The CDR3 DNA is TGCAGTGCTAGTTCTGGACAGTTGAACACCGGGGAGCTGTTTTTT. Translation: CSASSGQLNTGELFF.

This clone was detected only once. CDR3 nucleotides: TGTGCCAGCTCCTACCGGGACAACCAAGAGACCCAGTACTTC. Protein: CASSYRDNQETQYF. The genes are TRBV7-9 and TRBJ2-5; D is possibly TRBD1 (6 bases). Between the trimmed V and J ends, which lost 8 bases and 0 bases, there was a span of 13 bases. CDR3 length: 14 residues. Germline V gene sequence: CDR1 SEHNR, CDR2 FQNEAQ (reference sequence).

The chain uses TRBV9 and TRBJ1-1; D not certain. CDR1 is SGDLS, CDR2 YYNGEE, per germline. The CDR3 sequence is 13 residues long. Trimming removed 3 bases from V and 5 bases from J, with 11 bases in between. The CDR3 bases are TGTGCCAGCAGCGGGGAAGCGAGGACTGAAGCTTTCTTT. Translation gives CASSGEARTEAFF.

Details on this clone: Other nucleotide sequences in the sample specify the same CDR3. The chain has TRBV4-1 and TRBJ1-5; 7 bases fit TRBD1. CDR1 is MGHRA, CDR2 YSYEKL, per germline. This CDR3 contains 18 residues. V trimming: 6 bases; J trimming: 3 bases; junction bases outside the gene matches: 17. CDR3: CASSPQTGEGLANQPQHF. DNA of the CDR3: TGCGCCAGCAGTCCCCAAACAGGGGAAGGTTTAGCCAATCAGCCCCAGCATTTT.

A few counts support this clone. The chain combines TRBV5-1 with TRBJ1-2; D gene ambiguous. Trimming pared 0 bases from V and 4 bases from J, leaving 7 bases between. Germline-derived CDR1 and CDR2 are SGHRS and YFSETQ. The CDR3 loop spans 13 amino acids. CDR3 sequence reads: CASSLEHSYGYTF. The CDR3, as DNA: TGCGCCAGCAGCTTGGAACACAGCTATGGCTACACCTTC.

Written as DNA, the CDR3 is TGTGCCAGCAGTCTCCAGGGGTGGAGGGAAGCTTTCTTT. Protein: CASSLQGWREAFF. This sequence joins TRBV12-3 or TRBV12-4 and TRBJ1-1, with D maybe TRBD1 (6 bases). V was pared by 5 bases and J by 8 bases, with 15 bases between. The length of the CDR3 is 13 residues.

This clone was observed a single time. The rearrangement links TRBV4-1 to TRBJ2-2; maybe TRBD2 (5 bases). The CDR3 spans 13 residues. Germline assignment: CDR1 MGHRA and CDR2 YSYEKL. With 11 bases removed from V and 4 bases from J, the gap between germline ends came to 14 bases. The CDR3: CAGGCGFTGELFF. In DNA, the CDR3 is TGCGCCGGCGGGTGCGGGTTCACCGGGGAGCTGTTTTTT.